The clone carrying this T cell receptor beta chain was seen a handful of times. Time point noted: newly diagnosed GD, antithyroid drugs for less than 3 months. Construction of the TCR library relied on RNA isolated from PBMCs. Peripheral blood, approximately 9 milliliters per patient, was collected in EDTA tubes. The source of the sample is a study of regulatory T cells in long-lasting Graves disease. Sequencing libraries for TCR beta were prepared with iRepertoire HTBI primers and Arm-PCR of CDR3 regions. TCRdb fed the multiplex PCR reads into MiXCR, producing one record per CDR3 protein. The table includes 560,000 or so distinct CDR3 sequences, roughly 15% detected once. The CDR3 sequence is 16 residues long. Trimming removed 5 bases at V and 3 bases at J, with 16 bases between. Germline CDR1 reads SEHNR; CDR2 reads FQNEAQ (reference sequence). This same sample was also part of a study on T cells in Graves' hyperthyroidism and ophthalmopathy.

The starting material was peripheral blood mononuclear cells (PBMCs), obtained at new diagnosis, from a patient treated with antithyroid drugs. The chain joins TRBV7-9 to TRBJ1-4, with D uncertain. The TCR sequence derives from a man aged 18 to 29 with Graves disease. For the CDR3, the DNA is TGTGCCAGCAGCCCAGACCCGAGTAGGGCTAATGAAAAACTGTTTTTT. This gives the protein CASSPDPSRANEKLFF.